The rows below give T cell receptor beta chains drawn from one sample of a study of blood T cell repertoires in COVID-19. Clones were sequenced by immunoSEQ multiplex PCR, and TCRdb holds only the in-frame ones, with some missing. The data contain 200,000 to 250,000 clones, 85% to 90% of them seen just once; the ten biggest clones take up less than 15%. The specimen was PBMCs or T cells enriched from blood (not recorded which). The receptors here all came from a man aged 30-40 years who had been exposed to COVID-19. Each CDR3 is given with its conserved first and last residue. The order of the fields is J gene, D gene, clone size, V gene, CDR3 DNA, CDR3 protein. D genes are given only for firm matches. Part of the rows lack a size; the others show once, few, many or a class for expanded clones.

TRBJ2-7 TRBD1 . TRBV5-6 TGTGCCAGCAGCTTGAGGGGACAGGGGACCGAGCAGTACTTC CASSLRGQGTEQYF
TRBJ2-7 TRBD1 . TRBV18 TGTGCCAGCTCGTCCGGGACAGCCTACGAGCAGTACTTC CASSSGTAYEQYF
TRBJ1-1 . few TRBV29-1 TGCAGCGTTGAACCTCACTTGAACACTGAAGCTTTCTTT CSVEPHLNTEAFF
TRBJ1-2 TRBD1 . TRBV3-1/TRBV3-2 TGTGCCAGCGAGAACAGGGGTGGCTACACCTTC CASENRGGYTF
TRBJ1-6 . . TRBV10-3 TGTGCCATCAGTGAAAGGGCCGGGGATTCACCCCTCCACTTT CAISERAGDSPLHF
TRBJ2-2 . . TRBV6-5 TGTGCCAGCAGCCTTACCGGGGAGCTGTTTTTT CASSLTGELFF
TRBJ1-5 . . TRBV20-1 TGCAGTGCTAGTCTAGACAGGCCCAATCAGCCCCAGCATTTT CSASLDRPNQPQHF
TRBJ1-3 TRBD1 . TRBV5-1 TGCGCCAGCAGCCCGCAACCGACAGGGTGGGACGGAAACACCATATATTTT CASSPQPTGWDGNTIYF
TRBJ1-4 . . TRBV3-1/TRBV3-2 TGTGCCAGCAGCCAAGAACCCCCCGGTGAAAAACTGTTTTTT CASSQEPPGEKLFF
TRBJ2-5 . . TRBV5-5 TGTGCCAGCAGCTTGGCGGGACAACCCGTTGGGGAGACCCAGTACTTC CASSLAGQPVGETQYF
TRBJ1-1 . . TRBV28 TGTGCCAGCGTGACGGGAGTTGAAGCTTTCTTT CASVTGVEAFF
TRBJ1-2 . . TRBV6-1 TGTGCCAGCAGTGAATCTGGGAGGGTTATCAGTGGCTACACCTTC CASSESGRVISGYTF
TRBJ2-1 . . TRBV6-5 TGTGCCAGCAGCCGAGACGGGAGCTCCTACAATGAGCAGTTCTTC CASSRDGSSYNEQFF
TRBJ1-6 . . TRBV20-1 TGCAGTGCTAGGAGGCACATCCACTTT CSARRHIHF
TRBJ2-7 . . TRBV10-3 TGTGCCATCAGTGCCCTGGACAGTGCCTACGAGCAGTACTTC CAISALDSAYEQYF
TRBJ2-5 TRBD1 . TRBV12-5 TGTGCTAGTGGTCCATCAGGGGGAAGGGTTGGAGAGACCCAGTACTTC CASGPSGGRVGETQYF
TRBJ1-4 . . TRBV7-9 TGTGCCAGCAGCCGGCCAGGCCCTAATGAAAAACTGTTTTTT CASSRPGPNEKLFF
TRBJ1-4 . . TRBV5-6 TGTGCCAGCAGCTCAGAAACAGGGTTGGATGATGAAAAACTGTTTTTT CASSSETGLDDEKLFF
TRBJ2-1 . . TRBV25-1 TGTGCCAGCATAAACGGGGGAAGCTCCTACAATGAGCAGTTCTTC CASINGGSSYNEQFF
TRBJ1-4 . . TRBV10-3 TGTGCCATCAGTGAGTCGTGGGGCAGGGAAGTTGAAAAACTGTTTTTT CAISESWGREVEKLFF
TRBJ1-1 . . TRBV10-3 TGTGCCATTTCCGAACGTCCTCCCTCTATGAACACTGAAGCTTTCTTT CAISERPPSMNTEAFF
TRBJ2-7 TRBD2 . TRBV6-2/TRBV6-3 TGTGCCAGCAGCGACGGGAGGAAATTGGGCGAGCAGTACTTC CASSDGRKLGEQYF
TRBJ1-5 . . TRBV7-8 TGTGCCAGCAGCTTAGCCACGGGGTGGGGTAATTCGCCCCAGCATTTT CASSLATGWGNSPQHF
TRBJ1-1 TRBD1 once TRBV18 TGTGCCAGCTCACCATCGGGACAGTCGAACACTGAAGCTTTCTTT CASSPSGQSNTEAFF
TRBJ1-1 . . TRBV3-1/TRBV3-2 TGTGCCAGCAGCCAGTCCCGAGGGTTAAGGGAAGCTTTCTTT CASSQSRGLREAFF
TRBJ2-6 TRBD1 . TRBV10-3 TGTGCCATCACCGGGACAGGGTTGACTGGGGCCAACGTCCTGACTTTC CAITGTGLTGANVLTF
TRBJ2-1 TRBD1 few TRBV27 TGTGCCAGCAGCTTGGACAGGGGGCGGATAAATGAGCAGTTCTTC CASSLDRGRINEQFF
TRBJ2-7 . . TRBV4-1 TGCGCCAGCAGCCAAGAGGGTAGGAGGATCGCCTACGAGCAGTACTTC CASSQEGRRIAYEQYF
TRBJ1-2 . once TRBV5-6 TGTGCCAGCAGCCTAGGGACATCTGGCTACACCTTC CASSLGTSGYTF